This T cell receptor beta chain was found in a study of shared clonotypes between healthy human individuals. Sequencing used immunoSEQ multiplex PCR; TCRdb keeps in-frame clones, though not all of them. The table records some 1,100,000 clones, around 78% of them present only once. A note on this clone: The antigen remains undetermined.

Study conclusions and caveats: Naive subsets typically showed greater estimated richness than memory subsets.

The TCR sequence derives from a man between 18 and 29 years old in good health. Some clones in this sample may be carry-over from other donors' samples. Material: memory CD4+ T cells from PBMCs. Subset specified: CD45RA-negative fraction.

This CDR3 reads CASSSGQGSYNEQFF. The CDR3, as DNA: TGTGCCAGCAGCTCGGGACAGGGCTCCTACAATGAGCAGTTCTTC. The chain combines TRBV7-8 with TRBJ2-1; 9 bases fit TRBD1. Germline V gene data show CDR1 as SGHVS and CDR2 as FQNEAQ. The CDR3 runs to 15 residues. Losses at the gene ends were 4 bases for V and 0 bases for J; bases not matched to a gene: 1. Using reference TRBV7-8 and TRBJ2-1 for the parts outside the CDR3, the full variable domain is GAGVSQSPRYKVAKRGQDVALRCDPISGHVSLFWYQQALGQGPEFLTYFQNEAQLDKSGLPSDRFFAERPEGSVSTLKIQRTQQEDSAVYLCASSSGQGSYNEQFFGPGTRLTVL.